This T cell receptor beta chain was observed in a study of cytomegalovirus exposure and HLA in healthy donors. It was with 60 Vbeta and 13 Jbeta primers that the PCR ran. Only in-frame clones appear in the TCRdb table, and some are missing; sequencing was by immunoSEQ multiplex PCR. The sample holds about 230,000 clones, 85% to 90% seen once. The V end was cut by 0 bases, the J end by 8 bases, with 13 bases between. Germline-derived CDR1 and CDR2 are MNHEY and SVGAGI. This CDR3 is 15 amino acids long. The rearrangement uses TRBV6-5 and TRBJ1-4; D perhaps matches TRBD1 (5 bases). The receptor was isolated from a woman aged 18-29 years in good health and CMV-seronegative. The specimen was PBMCs. The CDR3 loop is CASSYSYRKEEKLFF. The DNA for the CDR3 is TGTGCCAGCAGTTACTCTTACAGGAAAGAGGAAAAACTGTTTTTT.